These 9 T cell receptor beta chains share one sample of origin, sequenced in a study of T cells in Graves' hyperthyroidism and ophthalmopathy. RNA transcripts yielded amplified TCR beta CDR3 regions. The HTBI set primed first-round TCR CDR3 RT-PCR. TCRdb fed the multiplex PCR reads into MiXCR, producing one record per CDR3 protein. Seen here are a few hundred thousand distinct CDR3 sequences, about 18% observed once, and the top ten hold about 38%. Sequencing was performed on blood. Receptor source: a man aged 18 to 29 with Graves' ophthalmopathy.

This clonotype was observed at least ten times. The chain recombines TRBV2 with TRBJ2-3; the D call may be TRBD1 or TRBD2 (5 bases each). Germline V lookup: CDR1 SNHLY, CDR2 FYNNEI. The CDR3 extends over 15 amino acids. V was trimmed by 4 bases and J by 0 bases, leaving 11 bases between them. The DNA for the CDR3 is TGTGCCAGCAGTGCGGGGTGGGGGAGCACAGATACGCAGTATTTT. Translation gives CASSAGWGSTDTQYF.

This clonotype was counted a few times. The CDR3: CASSYGQGAGNEQFF. DNA of the CDR3: TGTGCCAGCAGTTACGGACAGGGGGCAGGAAATGAGCAGTTCTTC. This chain links TRBV6-5 with TRBJ2-1; 11 bases map to TRBD1. V gave up 2 bases and J gave up 7 bases; unmatched junction bases: 4. Germline lookup yields CDR1 MNHEY and CDR2 SVGAGI. This CDR3 region has 15 residues.

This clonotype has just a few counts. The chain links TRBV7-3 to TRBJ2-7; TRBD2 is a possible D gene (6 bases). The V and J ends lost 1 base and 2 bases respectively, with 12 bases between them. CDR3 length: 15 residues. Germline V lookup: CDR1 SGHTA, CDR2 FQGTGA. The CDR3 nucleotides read TGTGCCAGCAGCTTAAGCGGGCGGGGACCCTACGAGCAGTACTTC. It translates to CASSLSGRGPYEQYF.

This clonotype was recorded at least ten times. The CDR3 reads CASTQSGGRSNQPQHF. CDR3 coding DNA: TGTGCCAGCACCCAATCTGGGGGTCGGAGCAATCAGCCCCAGCATTTT. The chain combines TRBV12-3 or TRBV12-4 with TRBJ1-5, with D possibly TRBD1 on 5 matching bases. Trimming removed 7 bases from V and 1 base from J, with 17 bases in between. The CDR3 is 16 residues long.

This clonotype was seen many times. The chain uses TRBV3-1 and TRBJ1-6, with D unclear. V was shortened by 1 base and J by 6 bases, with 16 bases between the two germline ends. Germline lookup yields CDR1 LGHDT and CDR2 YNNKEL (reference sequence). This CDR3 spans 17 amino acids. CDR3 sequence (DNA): TGTGCCAGCAGCCAAGTTTCCCCCGCGGGAGGTAATTCACCCCTCCACTTT. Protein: CASSQVSPAGGNSPLHF.

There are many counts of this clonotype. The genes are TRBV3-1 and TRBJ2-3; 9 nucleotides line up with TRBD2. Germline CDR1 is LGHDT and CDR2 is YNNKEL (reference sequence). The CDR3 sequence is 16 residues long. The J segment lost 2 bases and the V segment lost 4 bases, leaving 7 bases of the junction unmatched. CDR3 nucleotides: TGTGCCAGCAGCCGCGGGGGGGACAGATTCACAGATACGCAGTATTTT. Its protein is CASSRGGDRFTDTQYF.

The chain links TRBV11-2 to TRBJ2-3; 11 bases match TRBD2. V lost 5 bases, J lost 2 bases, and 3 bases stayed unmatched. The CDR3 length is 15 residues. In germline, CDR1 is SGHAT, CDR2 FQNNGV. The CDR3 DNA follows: TGTGCCAGCAGCCAACTAGCGGGGGCCACAGATACGCAGTATTTT. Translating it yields CASSQLAGATDTQYF.

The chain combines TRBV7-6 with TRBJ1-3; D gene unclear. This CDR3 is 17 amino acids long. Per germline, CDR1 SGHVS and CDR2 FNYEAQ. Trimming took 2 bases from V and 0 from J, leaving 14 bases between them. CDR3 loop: CASSLIFSISSGNTIYF. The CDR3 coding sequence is TGTGCCAGCAGCTTAATCTTTTCCATCAGCTCTGGAAACACCATATATTTT.

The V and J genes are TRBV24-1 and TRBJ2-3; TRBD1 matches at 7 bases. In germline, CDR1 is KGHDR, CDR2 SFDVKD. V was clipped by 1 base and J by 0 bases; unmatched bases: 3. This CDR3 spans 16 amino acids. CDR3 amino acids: CATSDFRQGSTDTQYF. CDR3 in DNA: TGTGCCACCAGTGATTTTCGACAGGGTAGCACAGATACGCAGTATTTT.